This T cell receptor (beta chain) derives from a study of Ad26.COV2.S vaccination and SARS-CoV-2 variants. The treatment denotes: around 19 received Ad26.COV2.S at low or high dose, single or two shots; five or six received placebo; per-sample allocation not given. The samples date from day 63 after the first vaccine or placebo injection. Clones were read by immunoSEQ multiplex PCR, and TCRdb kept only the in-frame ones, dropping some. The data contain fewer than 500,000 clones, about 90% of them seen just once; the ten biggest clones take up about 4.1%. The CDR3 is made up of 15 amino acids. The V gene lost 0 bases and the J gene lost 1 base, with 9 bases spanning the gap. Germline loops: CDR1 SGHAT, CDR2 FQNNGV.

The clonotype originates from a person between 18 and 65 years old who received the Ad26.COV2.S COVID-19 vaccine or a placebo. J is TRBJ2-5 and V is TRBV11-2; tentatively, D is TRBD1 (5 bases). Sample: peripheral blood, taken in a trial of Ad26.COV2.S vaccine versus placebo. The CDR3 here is CASSLEGALQETQYF. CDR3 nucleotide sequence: TGTGCCAGCAGCTTAGAAGGGGCGCTCCAAGAGACCCAGTACTTC.